Below, 18 T cell receptor beta chains from the same sample are listed, as sequenced in a study of blood T cell repertoires in COVID-19. Profiled with immunoSEQ multiplex PCR; TCRdb holds only in-frame clones, not every one. The sample shows under 150,000 clones, 65% to 85% of them seen only once. Source material: peripheral blood. These receptors all stem from a man between 65 and 85 years old with acute or convalescent COVID-19.

The V call is TRBV3-1 (or the pseudogene TRBV3-2), the J call TRBJ1-1; D is undetermined. The CDR3 loop spans 12 amino acids. Germline loops: CDR1 LGHDT, CDR2 YNNKEL (reference sequence). The V gene lost 5 bases and the J gene lost 4 bases, with 8 bases spanning the gap. CDR3 region: CASSLAGTEAFF. The CDR3, as DNA: TGTGCCAGCAGCTTAGCGGGCACTGAAGCTTTCTTT.

The J gene is TRBJ1-1, the V gene TRBV6-5, with 9 bases fitting TRBD1. V was clipped by 4 bases and J by 1 base; unmatched bases: 4. The germline V gene encodes CDR1 MNHEY and CDR2 SVGAGI. CDR3 size: 15 residues. The CDR3 loop is CASSSPGQGNTEAFF. The DNA of the CDR3 is TGTGCCAGCAGTTCGCCGGGACAGGGGAACACTGAAGCTTTCTTT.

Details on this clone: This same CDR3 is encoded by further DNA sequences in the sample. The rearrangement joins TRBV12-5 to TRBJ1-1, with D unresolved. Germline CDR1 is LGHNT and CDR2 is FRNRAP. This CDR3 contains 12 residues. V lost 5 bases and J lost 3, with 7 bases in between. The CDR3 spells CASGLEDTEAFF. The CDR3 region has the DNA TGTGCTAGTGGTCTCGAGGACACTGAAGCTTTCTTT.

This clone showed up just once. Mismatch with germline at one junction end may stem from a read error. The chain recombines TRBV2 with TRBJ1-4; 7 bases are shared with TRBD1. The CDR3 runs to 14 residues. The germline gives CDR1 SNHLY, CDR2 FYNNEI. This CDR3 is CASSPDRTNEKLFF. CDR3 coding DNA: TGTGCCAGCAGTCCGGACAGGACTAACGAAAAACTGTTTTTT.

The chain recombines TRBV5-5 with TRBJ1-4; 8 bases are a match to TRBD1. The CDR3 runs to 15 residues. Germline CDR1 SGHKS, CDR2 YYEKEE (reference sequence). Losses at the gene ends were 4 bases for V and 2 bases for J; bases not matched to a gene: 4. CDR3 nucleotide sequence: TGTGCCAGCAGCCCCGCAGGGGGCACTAATGAAAAACTGTTTTTT. Translated: CASSPAGGTNEKLFF.

The chain carries TRBV5-4 and TRBJ1-4; D call uncertain. The germline V gene encodes CDR1 SGHNT and CDR2 YYREEE (reference sequence). This CDR3 has 14 amino acids. Trimming cost V 4 bases and J 4 bases, with 11 bases left between them. Here the CDR3 reads CASSQDNSNEKLFF. The CDR3, as DNA: TGTGCCAGCAGCCAAGACAACAGTAATGAAAAACTGTTTTTT.

V and J are TRBV7-9 and TRBJ1-6; D is possibly TRBD1 (6 bases). This CDR3 comprises 15 residues. The V end lost 1 base, the J end lost 5 bases, and 9 bases lay between the germline ends. The germline CDR1 and CDR2 sequences are SEHNR and FQNEAQ (reference sequence). This CDR3 is CASSLVQGHNSPLHF. The CDR3 nucleotides read TGTGCCAGCAGCTTAGTACAGGGTCATAATTCACCCCTCCACTTT.

This clone was recorded once. The chain joins TRBV4-1 to TRBJ2-3, with 14 bases aligning to TRBD2. The CDR3 runs to 17 residues. V lost 1 base to trimming and J lost 2 bases; unmatched junction nucleotides: 2. Germline V gene sequence: CDR1 MGHRA, CDR2 YSYEKL. The DNA for the CDR3 is TGCGCCAGCAGCCAAGGGACTAGCGGGGGGAACACAGATACGCAGTATTTT. Translated, it gives CASSQGTSGGNTDTQYF.

V is TRBV6-5 and J is TRBJ2-7, with D perhaps matching TRBD1 (5 bases). The germline gives CDR1 MNHEY, CDR2 SVGAGI. Trimming left V 2 bases short and J 7 bases short, with 12 bases between. This CDR3 is 13 amino acids long. In nucleotides, the CDR3 is TGTGCCAGCAGTTACCCACCCCCAGGGGAGCAGTACTTC. Its protein is CASSYPPPGEQYF.

The chain has TRBV2 and TRBJ1-4, with D maybe TRBD1 (5 bases). The CDR3 contains 15 residues. CDR1 and CDR2 (germline): SNHLY, FYNNEI. V lost 4 bases and J 0 bases, leaving 9 bases between the germline ends. In nucleotides, the CDR3 is TGTGCCAGCAGTGGGTTGACAGCAACTAATGAAAAACTGTTTTTT. Its translation is CASSGLTATNEKLFF.

V is TRBV4-1 and J is TRBJ1-5; 7 bases align to TRBD1. V shed 4 bases and J 5 bases; nucleotides not matched to a gene: 17. CDR3 length equals 18 residues. The germline V gene has CDR1 MGHRA and CDR2 YSYEKL. The CDR3 spells CASSLRHRGAGWDQPQHF. Written as DNA, the CDR3 is TGCGCCAGCAGCCTAAGGCACAGGGGAGCGGGTTGGGATCAGCCCCAGCATTTT.

As to this clone: Different DNA sequences within this sample yield the same CDR3. The chain couples TRBV9 to TRBJ1-2; the D gene is possibly TRBD1 (5 bases). The CDR3 consists of 14 residues. Germline V gene sequence: CDR1 SGDLS, CDR2 YYNGEE. V shed 0 bases and J shed 5 bases, with 11 bases lying between them. CDR3 sequence (DNA): TGTGCCAGCAGCGTAGAACAGGCCCCGTATGGCTACACCTTC. Translation gives CASSVEQAPYGYTF.

The chain employs TRBV19 and TRBJ1-4; D perhaps matches TRBD1 (5 bases). This CDR3 is 12 amino acids long. V was shortened by 8 bases and J by 7 bases, with 11 bases between the two germline ends. Germline V CDR1 and CDR2: LNHDA, SQIVND (reference sequence). The CDR3, as DNA: TGTGCCAGTTCCCAGGGAAGTGAAAAACTGTTTTTT. It translates to CASSQGSEKLFF.

This sequence joins TRBV18 and TRBJ1-1; D perhaps matches TRBD1 (6 bases). Germline lookup yields CDR1 KGHSH and CDR2 LQKENI. Deletions cut 4 bases from V and 0 bases from J, with 9 bases between. This CDR3 has 14 amino acids. The CDR3 here is CASSRTDLNTEAFF. CDR3 coding DNA: TGTGCCAGCTCACGGACAGATTTGAACACTGAAGCTTTCTTT.

V and J are TRBV7-6 and TRBJ2-1, with 8 bases that match TRBD1. Per germline, CDR1 SGHVS and CDR2 FNYEAQ. V dropped 4 bases and J dropped 5; count of bases not matched to a gene: 7. CDR3 length: 15 residues. The CDR3: CASSSTGVNHNEQFF. The CDR3 DNA follows: TGTGCCAGCAGCTCGACAGGGGTTAACCACAATGAGCAGTTCTTC.

The chain employs TRBV5-1 and TRBJ2-7, with 9 bases aligning to TRBD1. Per germline, CDR1 SGHRS and CDR2 YFSETQ. There are 16 residues in the CDR3. The V segment lost 0 bases and the J segment 2 bases; nucleotides outside the gene matches: 6. CDR3 sequence: CASSLAETGGPYEQYF. Written as DNA, the CDR3 is TGCGCCAGCAGCTTGGCGGAGACAGGGGGGCCCTACGAGCAGTACTTC. Full variable domain (remainder filled in from reference TRBV5-1 and TRBJ2-7): KAGVTQTPRYLIKTRGQQVTLSCSPISGHRSVSWYQQTPGQGLQFLFEYFSETQRNKGNFPGRFSGRQFSNSRSEMNVSTLELGDSALYLCASSLAETGGPYEQYFGPGTRLTVT.

The chain employs TRBV5-1 and TRBJ1-2; maybe TRBD1 (5 bases). Germline lookup yields CDR1 SGHRS and CDR2 YFSETQ. V was trimmed by 1 base and J by 8 bases, leaving 9 bases between them. This CDR3 spans 12 amino acids. The CDR3 spells CASSLQGQGYTF. The CDR3 region has the DNA TGCGCCAGCAGCTTGCAGGGTCAAGGCTACACCTTC.

The rearrangement links TRBV10-2 to TRBJ1-5, with 9 bases aligning to TRBD1. The trim removed 0 bases at V and 2 bases at J, leaving 26 bases unmatched. The germline CDR1 and CDR2 sequences are WSHSY and SAAADI. The CDR3 runs 24 residues. CDR3 residues: CASSESYTYNRDRELSGGNQPQHF. The DNA of the CDR3 is TGCGCCAGCAGTGAGTCGTACACCTACAACCGGGACAGGGAGTTAAGCGGGGGCAATCAGCCCCAGCATTTT.